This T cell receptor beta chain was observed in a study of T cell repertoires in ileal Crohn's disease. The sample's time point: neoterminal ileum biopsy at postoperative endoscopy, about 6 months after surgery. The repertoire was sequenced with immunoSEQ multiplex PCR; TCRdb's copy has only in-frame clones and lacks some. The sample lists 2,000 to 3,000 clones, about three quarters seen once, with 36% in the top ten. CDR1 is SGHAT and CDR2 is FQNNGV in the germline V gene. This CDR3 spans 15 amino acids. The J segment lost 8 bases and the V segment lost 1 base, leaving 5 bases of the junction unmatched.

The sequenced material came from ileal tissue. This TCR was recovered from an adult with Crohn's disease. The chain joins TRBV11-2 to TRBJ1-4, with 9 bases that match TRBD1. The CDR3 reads CASSLGDRDEEKLFF. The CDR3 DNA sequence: TGTGCCAGCAGCTTAGGGGACAGGGACGAGGAAAAACTGTTTTTT.